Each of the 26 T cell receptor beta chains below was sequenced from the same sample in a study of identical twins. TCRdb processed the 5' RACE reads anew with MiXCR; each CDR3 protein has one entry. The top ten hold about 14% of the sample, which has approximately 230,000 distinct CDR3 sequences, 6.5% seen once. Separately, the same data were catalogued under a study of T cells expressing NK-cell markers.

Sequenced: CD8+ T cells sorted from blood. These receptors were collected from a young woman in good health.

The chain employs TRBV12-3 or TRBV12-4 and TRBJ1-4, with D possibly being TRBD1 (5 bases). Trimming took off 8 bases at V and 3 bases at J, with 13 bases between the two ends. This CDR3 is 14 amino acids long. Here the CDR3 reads CASRPQGPNEKLFF. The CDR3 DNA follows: TGTGCCAGCCGACCCCAGGGCCCTAATGAAAAACTGTTTTTT.

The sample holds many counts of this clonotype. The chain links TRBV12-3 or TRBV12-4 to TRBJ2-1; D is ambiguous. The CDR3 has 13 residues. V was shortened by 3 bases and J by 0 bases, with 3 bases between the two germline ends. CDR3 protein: CASSLISYNEQFF. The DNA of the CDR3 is TGTGCCAGCAGTTTGATCTCCTACAATGAGCAGTTCTTC.

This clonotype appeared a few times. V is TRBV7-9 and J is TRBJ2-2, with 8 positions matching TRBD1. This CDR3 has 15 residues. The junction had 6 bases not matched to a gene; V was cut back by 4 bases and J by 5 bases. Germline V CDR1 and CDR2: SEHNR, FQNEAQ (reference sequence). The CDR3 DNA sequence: TGTGCCAGCAGCTCGACAGGGGTGAGGACCGGGGAGCTGTTTTTT. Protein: CASSSTGVRTGELFF.

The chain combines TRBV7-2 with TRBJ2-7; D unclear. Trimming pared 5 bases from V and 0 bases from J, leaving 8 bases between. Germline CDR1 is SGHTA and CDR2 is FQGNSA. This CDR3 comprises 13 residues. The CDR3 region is CASSHGPSYEQYF. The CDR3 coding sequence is TGTGCCAGCAGCCACGGGCCCTCCTACGAGCAGTACTTC.

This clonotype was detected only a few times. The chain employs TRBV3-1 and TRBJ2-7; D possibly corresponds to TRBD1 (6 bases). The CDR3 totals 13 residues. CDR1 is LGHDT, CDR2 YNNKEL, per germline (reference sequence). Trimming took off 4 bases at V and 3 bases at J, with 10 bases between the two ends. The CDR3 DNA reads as TGTGCCAGCAGCCCGGACAGTTACTACGAGCAGTACTTC. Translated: CASSPDSYYEQYF.

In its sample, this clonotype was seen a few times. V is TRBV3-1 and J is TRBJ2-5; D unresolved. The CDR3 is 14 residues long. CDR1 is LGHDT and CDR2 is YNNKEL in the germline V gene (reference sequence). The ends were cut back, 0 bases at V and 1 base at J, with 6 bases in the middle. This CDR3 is CASSQDWRQETQYF. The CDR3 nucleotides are TGTGCCAGCAGCCAAGATTGGCGCCAAGAGACCCAGTACTTC.

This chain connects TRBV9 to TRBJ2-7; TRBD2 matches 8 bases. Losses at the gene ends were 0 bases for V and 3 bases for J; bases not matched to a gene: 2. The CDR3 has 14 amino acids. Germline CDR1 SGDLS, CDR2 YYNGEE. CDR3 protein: CASSVGGLVYEQYF. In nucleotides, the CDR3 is TGTGCCAGCAGCGTAGGGGGACTAGTCTACGAGCAGTACTTC.

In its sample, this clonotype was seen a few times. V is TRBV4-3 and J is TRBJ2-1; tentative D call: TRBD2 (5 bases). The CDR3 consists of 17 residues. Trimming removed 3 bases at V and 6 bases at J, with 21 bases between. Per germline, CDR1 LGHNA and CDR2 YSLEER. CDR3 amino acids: CASSQGRGLRGSNEQFF. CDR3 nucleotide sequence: TGCGCCAGCAGCCAGGGCAGAGGGCTTCGGGGATCCAATGAGCAGTTCTTC.

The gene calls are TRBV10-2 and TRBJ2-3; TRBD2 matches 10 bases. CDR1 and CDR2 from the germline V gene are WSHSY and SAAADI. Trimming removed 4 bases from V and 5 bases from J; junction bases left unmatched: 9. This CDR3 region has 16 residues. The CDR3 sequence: CASSGEAGGPGDTQYF. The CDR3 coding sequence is TGCGCCAGCAGTGGAGAAGCGGGGGGGCCGGGAGATACGCAGTATTTT.

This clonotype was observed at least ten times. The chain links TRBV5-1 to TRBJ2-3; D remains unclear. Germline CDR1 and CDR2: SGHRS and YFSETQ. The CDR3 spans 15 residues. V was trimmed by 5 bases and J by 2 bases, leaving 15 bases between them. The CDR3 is CASRNYHESTDTQYF. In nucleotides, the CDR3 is TGCGCCAGCAGAAACTACCACGAGTCCACAGATACGCAGTATTTT.

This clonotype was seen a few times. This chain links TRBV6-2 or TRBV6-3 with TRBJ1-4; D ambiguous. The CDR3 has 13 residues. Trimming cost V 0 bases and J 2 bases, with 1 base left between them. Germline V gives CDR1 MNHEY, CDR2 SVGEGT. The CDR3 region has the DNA TGTGCCAGCAGTTACTCGACTAATGAAAAACTGTTTTTT. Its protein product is CASSYSTNEKLFF.

CDR3 DNA: TGTGCCAGCAGCTTAATCCCCTCCGATACGCAGTATTTT. Protein sequence: CASSLIPSDTQYF. V is TRBV7-2 and J is TRBJ2-3; D not resolved. This CDR3 region has 13 residues. V lost 2 bases to trimming and J lost 6 bases, with 9 bases between them. The V gene's germline CDR1 is SGHTA and CDR2 FQGNSA. Based on the CDR3 plus reference TRBV7-2 and TRBJ2-3, the full variable domain is GAGVSQSPSNKVTEKGKDVELRCDPISGHTALYWYRQSLGQGLEFLIYFQGNSAPDKSGLPSDRFSAERTGGSVSTLTIQRTQQEDSAVYLCASSLIPSDTQYFGPGTRLTVL.

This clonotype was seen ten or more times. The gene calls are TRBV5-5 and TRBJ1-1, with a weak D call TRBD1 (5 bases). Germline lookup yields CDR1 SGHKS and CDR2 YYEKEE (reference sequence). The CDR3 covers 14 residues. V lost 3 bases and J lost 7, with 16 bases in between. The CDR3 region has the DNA TGTGCCAGCAGCTACAGGACTCAGGGTTATGAAGCTTTCTTT. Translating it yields CASSYRTQGYEAFF.

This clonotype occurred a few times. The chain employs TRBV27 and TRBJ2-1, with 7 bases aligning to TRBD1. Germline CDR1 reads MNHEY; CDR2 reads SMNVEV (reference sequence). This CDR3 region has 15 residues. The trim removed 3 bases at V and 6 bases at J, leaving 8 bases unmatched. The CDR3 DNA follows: TGTGCCAGCAGTTTGAAACAGGGGCCCCCCAATGAGCAGTTCTTC. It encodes CASSLKQGPPNEQFF.

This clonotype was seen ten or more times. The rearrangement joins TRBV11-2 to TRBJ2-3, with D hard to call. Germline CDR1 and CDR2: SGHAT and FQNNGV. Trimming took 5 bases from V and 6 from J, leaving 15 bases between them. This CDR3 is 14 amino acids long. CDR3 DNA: TGTGCCAGCAGCCCGTGGCCATCCACTGATACGCAGTATTTT. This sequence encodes CASSPWPSTDTQYF.

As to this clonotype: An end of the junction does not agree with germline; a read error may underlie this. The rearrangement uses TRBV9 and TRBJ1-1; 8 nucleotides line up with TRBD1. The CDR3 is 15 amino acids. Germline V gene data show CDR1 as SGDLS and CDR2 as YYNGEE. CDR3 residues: CASSEVTGVSSEVFF. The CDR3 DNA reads TGTGCCAGCAGCGAGGTGACAGGGGTCTCCTCTGAAGTTTTCTTT.

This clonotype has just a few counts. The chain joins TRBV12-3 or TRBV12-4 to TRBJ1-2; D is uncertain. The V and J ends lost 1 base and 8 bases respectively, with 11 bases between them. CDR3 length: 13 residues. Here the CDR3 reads CASSLGGPGGYTF. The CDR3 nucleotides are TGTGCCAGCAGTTTAGGCGGACCTGGAGGCTACACCTTC.

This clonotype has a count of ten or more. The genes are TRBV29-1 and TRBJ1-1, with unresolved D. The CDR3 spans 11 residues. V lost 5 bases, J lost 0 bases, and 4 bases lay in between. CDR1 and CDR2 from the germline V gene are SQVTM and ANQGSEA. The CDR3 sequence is CSVYVNTEAFF. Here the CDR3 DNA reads TGCAGCGTTTACGTGAACACTGAAGCTTTCTTT.

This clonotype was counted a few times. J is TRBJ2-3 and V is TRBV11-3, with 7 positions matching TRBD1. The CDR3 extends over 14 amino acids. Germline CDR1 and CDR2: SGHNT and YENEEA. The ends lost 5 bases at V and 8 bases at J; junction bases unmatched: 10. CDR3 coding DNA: TGTGCCAGCAGCGTCGACCAGGGGGTTTTTACGCAGTATTTT. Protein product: CASSVDQGVFTQYF.

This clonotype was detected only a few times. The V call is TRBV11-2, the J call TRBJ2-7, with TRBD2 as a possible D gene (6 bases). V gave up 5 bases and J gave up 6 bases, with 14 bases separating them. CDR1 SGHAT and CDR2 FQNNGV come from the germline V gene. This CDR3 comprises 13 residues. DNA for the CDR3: TGTGCCAGCAGCCGCCCACTAGCTTCCGAGCAGTACTTC. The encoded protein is CASSRPLASEQYF. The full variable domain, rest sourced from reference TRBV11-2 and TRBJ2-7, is EAGVAQSPRYKIIEKRQSVAFWCNPISGHATLYWYQQILGQGPKLLIQFQNNGVVDDSQLPKDRFSAERLKGVDSTLKIQPAKLEDSAVYLCASSRPLASEQYFGPGTRLTVT.

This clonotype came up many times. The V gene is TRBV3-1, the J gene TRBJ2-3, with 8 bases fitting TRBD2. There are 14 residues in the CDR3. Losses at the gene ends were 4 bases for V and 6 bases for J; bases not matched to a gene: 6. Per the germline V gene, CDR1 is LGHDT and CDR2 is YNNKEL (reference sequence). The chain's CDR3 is CASSLGLGADTQYF. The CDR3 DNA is TGTGCCAGCAGCCTGGGACTAGGGGCGGATACGCAGTATTTT.

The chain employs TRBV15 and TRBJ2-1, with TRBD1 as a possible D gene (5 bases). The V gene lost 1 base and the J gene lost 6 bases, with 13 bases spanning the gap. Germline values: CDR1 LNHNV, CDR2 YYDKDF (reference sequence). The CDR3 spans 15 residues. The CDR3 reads CATSRVSQGLNEQFF. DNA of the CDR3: TGTGCCACCAGCAGAGTGTCCCAGGGCCTCAATGAGCAGTTCTTC. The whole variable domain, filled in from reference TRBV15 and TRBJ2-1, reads DAMVIQNPRYQVTQFGKPVTLSCSQTLNHNVMYWYQQKSSQAPKLLFHYYDKDFNNEADTPDNFQSRRPNTSFCFLDIRSPGLGDTAMYLCATSRVSQGLNEQFFGPGTRLTVL.

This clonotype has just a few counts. CDR3 in DNA: TGTGCCAGCAGCCAAGACCAGACTAGGGCCCTCGCCGAGCAGTACTTC. Its protein is CASSQDQTRALAEQYF. This rearrangement joins TRBV14 to TRBJ2-7; a possible D gene is TRBD2 (6 bases). This CDR3 is 16 amino acids long. Germline assignment: CDR1 SGHDN and CDR2 FVKESK. V was pared by 0 bases and J by 6 bases, with 18 bases between.

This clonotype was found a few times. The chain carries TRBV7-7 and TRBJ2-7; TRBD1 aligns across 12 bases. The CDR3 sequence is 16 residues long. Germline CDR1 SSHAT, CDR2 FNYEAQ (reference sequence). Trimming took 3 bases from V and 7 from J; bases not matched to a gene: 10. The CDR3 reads CASSLRPGQGAGEQYF. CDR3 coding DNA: TGTGCCAGCAGCTTGAGGCCGGGACAGGGGGCCGGGGAGCAGTACTTC.

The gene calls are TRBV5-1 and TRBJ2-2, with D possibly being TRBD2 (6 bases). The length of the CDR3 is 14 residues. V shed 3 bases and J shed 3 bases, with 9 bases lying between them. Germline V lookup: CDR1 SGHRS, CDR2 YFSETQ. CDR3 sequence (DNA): TGCGCCAGCAGCTCAACTAGCTACACCGGGGAGCTGTTTTTT. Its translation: CASSSTSYTGELFF.

The CDR3 sequence: CASKLAGGLSTDTQYF. The CDR3 DNA follows: TGTGCCAGCAAGCTAGCGGGGGGGCTTAGCACAGATACGCAGTATTTT. V and J are TRBV27 and TRBJ2-3; 12 positions agree with TRBD2. The CDR3 spans 16 residues. J gave up 0 bases and V 7 bases, and 5 bases lay outside the gene matches. The germline CDR1 and CDR2 sequences are MNHEY and SMNVEV (reference sequence).